This entry describes one T cell receptor beta chain. Clinical history as reported by participants underpinned cohort assignment. Original handling: Amplified reference gene primers provided the basis for estimating nucleated cell counts. TCRdb's copy holds only in-frame clones and misses some; the assay was immunoSEQ multiplex PCR. The D gene and trimming were derived from the DNA, and the V and J assignments and clone size from that table. Of some 190,000 clones in the sample, roughly 77% were seen once. This specimen comes from a study of blood T cell repertoires in COVID-19. Study overall: PBMCs, B-cell-depleted T cells, or T cells were the source of the cDNA or gDNA that made up the material.

This TCR derives from a woman between 50 and 59 years old with acute COVID-19. Sequencing used PBMCs or T cells enriched from blood (not recorded which).

In DNA, the CDR3 is TGTGCCAGCAGCCCCGGACAGGGGCAATTCGAAAAACTGTTTTTT. Its translation is CASSPGQGQFEKLFF. The chain couples TRBV5-5 to TRBJ1-4, with TRBD1 matching 9 bases. The CDR3 loop spans 15 amino acids. V shed 4 bases and J 8 bases; nucleotides not matched to a gene: 9. Per the germline V gene, CDR1 is SGHKS and CDR2 is YYEKEE (reference sequence).